These 21 T cell receptor beta chains came from one sample sequenced in a study of blood T cells in healthy people across ages. Primers used in a second PCR of roughly 6 to 12 cycles were a sample-barcoded 5' primer and a J-beta primer mix. Using its own MiXCR run on the 5' RACE reads, TCRdb lists one record per CDR3 protein. This table has around 1.1 million distinct CDR3 sequences, about two fifths appearing once. Sequencing used blood. The receptors stem from a man younger than 35 in good health.

The chain has TRBV6-6 and TRBJ1-1; possibly TRBD1 for D (5 bases). V was pared by 6 bases and J by 8 bases, with 7 bases between. CDR3 size: 10 residues. Germline lookup yields CDR1 MNHNY and CDR2 SVGAGI (reference sequence). For the CDR3, the DNA is TGTGCCAGCAGAGGGGAAGAAGCTTTCTTT. Translation gives CASRGEEAFF.

The sample holds many counts of this clonotype. This chain connects TRBV27 to TRBJ2-1; D is uncertain. V gave up 8 bases and J gave up 6 bases, with 17 bases separating them. The CDR3 spans 14 residues. Germline CDR1 and CDR2: MNHEY and SMNVEV (reference sequence). The chain's CDR3 is CASALTGSANEQFF. The CDR3 DNA reads TGTGCCAGCGCCCTGACGGGTAGTGCCAATGAGCAGTTCTTC.

As DNA, the CDR3 is TGTGCCAGCAGTTTATCCGGACAGGGGGGTGGCTACACCTTC. It translates to CASSLSGQGGGYTF. V and J are TRBV12-3 or TRBV12-4 and TRBJ1-2; 10 bases line up with TRBD1. The V segment lost 2 bases and the J segment 7 bases; nucleotides outside the gene matches: 4. The CDR3 extends over 14 amino acids.

Details on this clonotype: Given a much more abundant clone one base away, this may be a read error. The gene calls are TRBV29-1 and TRBJ2-1; 7 bases agree with TRBD2. V shed 1 base and J 1 base; nucleotides not matched to a gene: 10. Germline V gene lookup returns CDR1 SQVTM and CDR2 ANQGSEA. The CDR3 runs to 17 residues. As DNA, the CDR3 is TGCAGCGTTGAAGGGGCGTTGGGGGGGAAGTCCTACAATGAGCAGTTCTTC. Translation gives CSVEGALGGKSYNEQFF.

The chain employs TRBV28 and TRBJ1-1; D is possibly TRBD1 (5 bases). The germline V gene has CDR1 MDHEN and CDR2 SYDVKM. V was cut by 4 bases and J by 1 base, with 25 bases left in between. The CDR3 loop spans 19 amino acids. The CDR3 protein is CASSSLLGPRQTWNTEAFF. The CDR3, as DNA: TGTGCCAGCAGTTCCCTTTTGGGGCCGAGGCAAACCTGGAACACTGAAGCTTTCTTT.

This clonotype was found a few times. The rearrangement links TRBV5-1 to TRBJ1-5; TRBD1 is a possible D gene (6 bases). V was cut by 0 bases and J by 5 bases, with 9 bases left in between. The CDR3 runs 14 residues. The germline V gene encodes CDR1 SGHRS and CDR2 YFSETQ. The CDR3 DNA follows: TGCGCCAGCAGCTTGGATCCAGGGGATCAGCCCCAGCATTTT. Translating it yields CASSLDPGDQPQHF.

This clonotype has a handful of counts. V gene TRBV20-1 combines with J gene TRBJ1-5, with D uncertain. The CDR3 is made up of 13 amino acids. Trimming removed 3 bases at V and 0 bases at J, with 6 bases between. The germline CDR1 and CDR2 sequences are DFQATT and SNEGSKA (reference sequence). The CDR3 nucleotides are TGCAGTGCTAGTGGGAGTAGCAATCAGCCCCAGCATTTT. Amino acid sequence: CSASGSSNQPQHF.

This clonotype was picked up a small number of times. The chain recombines TRBV12-3 or TRBV12-4 with TRBJ2-3; D gene unclear. The CDR3 consists of 15 residues. Trimming left V 5 bases short and J 2 bases short, with 14 bases between. CDR3 DNA sequence: TGTGCCAGCAGTCCTGACAAGAGCTACACAGATACGCAGTATTTT. Translated: CASSPDKSYTDTQYF.

In the case of this clonotype: The germline gene is not matched at one end of the junction; a read error may be the cause. This chain connects TRBV20-1 to TRBJ1-2; the D is unclear. CDR3 length equals 15 residues. Germline V gene data show CDR1 as DFQATT and CDR2 as SNEGSKA (reference sequence). CDR3 loop: CSARDSGRYSDGYTF. In nucleotides, the CDR3 is TGCAGTGCTAGAGATAGTGGCAGGTATTCTGATGGTTACACCTTC.

To note about this clonotype: An end of the junction differs from the germline gene, which may be a read error. The chain employs TRBV7-3 and TRBJ2-3; perhaps TRBD2 as D (8 bases). The CDR3 has 17 amino acids. CDR1 and CDR2 (germline): SGHTA, FQGTGA. CDR3 loop: CASSLIHGGAGTDMQYF. The CDR3 bases are TGTGCCAGCAGCTTAATACACGGGGGGGCCGGGACAGATATGCAGTATTTT.

The J gene is TRBJ2-4, the V gene TRBV7-2, with D uncertain. V dropped 4 bases and J dropped 0 bases, with 13 bases sitting between them. Germline-derived CDR1 and CDR2 are SGHTA and FQGNSA. The CDR3 has 16 residues. CDR3 coding DNA: TGTGCCAGCAGCTCGTCCCCTGGGCTAGCCAAAAACATTCAGTACTTC. This sequence encodes CASSSSPGLAKNIQYF. The variable domain in full, with the rest retrieved from reference TRBV7-2 and TRBJ2-4, is GAGVSQSPSNKVTEKGKDVELRCDPISGHTALYWYRQSLGQGLEFLIYFQGNSAPDKSGLPSDRFSAERTGGSVSTLTIQRTQQEDSAVYLCASSSSPGLAKNIQYFGAGTRLSVL.

This clonotype appeared a few times. The CDR3 DNA follows: TGTGCCAGCAGCCAACCCTACACAGATACGCAGTATTTT. It is translated as CASSQPYTDTQYF. The chain uses TRBV3-1 and TRBJ2-3; no clear D. The CDR3 loop spans 13 amino acids. Germline V gene lookup returns CDR1 LGHDT and CDR2 YNNKEL (reference sequence). The germline V and J ends were trimmed by 2 bases and 2 bases, with 5 bases remaining between them.

The chain has TRBV20-1 and TRBJ2-4; D not certain. Judging by the DNA end, TRBJ2-5 fits better; the J call may be wrong. The germline gives CDR1 DFQATT, CDR2 SNEGSKA (reference sequence). The CDR3 totals 14 residues. The CDR3 loop reads CSASATLNRETQYF. Here the CDR3 DNA reads TGCAGTGCTTCTGCAACTTTAAACCGGGAGACCCAGTACTTC.

The rearrangement uses TRBV6-2 or TRBV6-3 and TRBJ1-4; 7 bases match TRBD1. The V gene end was trimmed by 0 bases and the J gene end by 7 bases; junction bases not matched to a gene: 14. Germline CDR1 and CDR2: MNHEY and SVGEGT. This CDR3 contains 18 residues. The CDR3 loop reads CASSYSGFLEGASEKLFF. DNA for the CDR3: TGTGCCAGCAGTTACTCCGGGTTTTTAGAGGGGGCCAGTGAAAAACTGTTTTTT.

This clonotype has a handful of counts. V gene TRBV14 combines with J gene TRBJ1-1; a possible D gene is TRBD1 (5 bases). V gave up 4 bases and J gave up 0 bases, with 9 bases separating them. The CDR3 has 14 residues. CDR1 is SGHDN, CDR2 FVKESK, per germline. CDR3 protein: CASSPGHVNTEAFF. CDR3 DNA sequence: TGTGCCAGCAGCCCCGGACACGTGAACACTGAAGCTTTCTTT.

A few counts support this clonotype. The chain links TRBV20-1 to TRBJ1-2, with 8 bases aligning to TRBD1. Germline-derived CDR1 and CDR2 are DFQATT and SNEGSKA (reference sequence). With V trimmed by 0 bases and J by 5 bases, 5 bases remained unmatched. This CDR3 has 14 amino acids. CDR3 protein: CSARDRDRRYGYTF. CDR3 DNA: TGCAGTGCTAGAGATAGGGACAGGAGATATGGCTACACCTTC.

This clonotype was seen only a few times. In DNA, the CDR3 is TGTGCCACCAGCCCGGGACAGAGACTCTACAATGAGCAGTTCTTC. Translated, it gives CATSPGQRLYNEQFF. V gene TRBV24-1 combines with J gene TRBJ2-1; the match to TRBD1 covers 7 bases. The CDR3 loop spans 15 amino acids. Germline V gene data show CDR1 as KGHDR and CDR2 as SFDVKD. Trimming took 7 bases from V and 3 from J; bases not matched to a gene: 8.

The rearrangement uses TRBV30 and TRBJ1-5; D perhaps matches TRBD1 (6 bases). The germline CDR1 and CDR2 sequences are GTSNPN and SVGIG (reference sequence). There are 14 residues in the CDR3. The germline V and J ends were trimmed by 0 bases and 3 bases, with 9 bases remaining between them. CDR3 amino acids: CAWSVRGLNQPQHF. In nucleotides, the CDR3 is TGTGCCTGGAGTGTCAGGGGCCTCAATCAGCCCCAGCATTTT. Full variable domain (outside the CDR3, taken from reference TRBV30 and TRBJ1-5): SQTIHQWPATLVQPVGSPLSLECTVEGTSNPNLYWYRQAAGRGLQLLFYSVGIGQISSEVPQNLSASRPQDRQFILSSKKLLLSDSGFYLCAWSVRGLNQPQHFGDGTRLSIL.

In its sample, this clonotype was seen a few times. The chain joins TRBV20-1 to TRBJ1-5; TRBD1 matches at 9 bases. V was clipped by 0 bases and J by 2 bases; unmatched bases: 5. CDR3 length: 16 residues. Germline CDR1 and CDR2: DFQATT and SNEGSKA (reference sequence). For the CDR3, the DNA is TGCAGTGCTAGAGATGACAGGGGGTTTGGCAATCAGCCCCAGCATTTT. The encoded protein is CSARDDRGFGNQPQHF.

Details on this clonotype: Given a much more abundant clone one base away, this may be a read error. The chain carries TRBV6-5 and TRBJ2-1; no clear D gene. The CDR3 has 11 amino acids. The V end lost 7 bases, the J end lost 13 bases, and 14 bases lay between the germline ends. In germline, CDR1 is MNHEY, CDR2 SVGAGI. CDR3 sequence reads: CASTGEETQFF. The CDR3 DNA reads TGTGCCAGCACAGGCGAAGAGACCCAGTTCTTC.

This clonotype has at least ten counts. This chain links TRBV12-3 or TRBV12-4 with TRBJ2-1, with TRBD1 as a possible D gene (5 bases). This CDR3 spans 12 amino acids. V lost 5 bases, J lost 15 bases, and 17 bases lay in between. CDR3 nucleotides: TGTGCCAGCAGTCAACTACAGGATTCCGGGTTCTTC. Protein sequence: CASSQLQDSGFF.